This passage covers 3 T cell receptor beta chains from one sample sequenced in a study of cytomegalovirus exposure and HLA in healthy donors. PCR used 60 Vbeta primers and 13 Jbeta primers. Some clones are missing from TCRdb's copy, which holds only in-frame ones; the method was immunoSEQ multiplex PCR. Counted here are about 160,000 clones, over 60% occurring once; the ten biggest clones make up more than 2.5%. Material: PBMCs. The receptors here all came from a woman aged 25 to 39 in good health and CMV-seronegative.

CDR3 coding DNA: TGTGCCACCAGCAGGGACAGCCACAATGAGCAGTTCTTC. Amino acid sequence: CATSRDSHNEQFF. The chain carries TRBV15 and TRBJ2-1; D perhaps matches TRBD1 (6 bases). The CDR3 has 13 amino acids. The V gene lost 3 bases and the J gene lost 5 bases, with 8 bases spanning the gap. CDR1 and CDR2 from the germline V gene are LNHNV and YYDKDF (reference sequence).

The V call is TRBV4-3, the J call TRBJ2-7; perhaps TRBD1 as D (6 bases). The germline V gene has CDR1 LGHNA and CDR2 YSLEER. V dropped 0 bases and J dropped 7 bases, with 16 bases sitting between them. The length of the CDR3 is 15 residues. CDR3 sequence: CASSQEDSGMREQYF. The CDR3 nucleotides read TGCGCCAGCAGCCAAGAGGACAGCGGTATGCGGGAGCAGTACTTC.

This clone has just one count. The chain couples TRBV29-1 to TRBJ2-1, with D unresolved. Looked up from germline, CDR1 is SQVTM and CDR2 is ANQGSEA. CDR3 size: 12 residues. Trimming cost V 4 bases and J 4 bases, with 8 bases left between them. The CDR3 is CSVGVQYNEQFF. The CDR3 DNA reads as TGCAGCGTTGGTGTCCAGTACAATGAGCAGTTCTTC.